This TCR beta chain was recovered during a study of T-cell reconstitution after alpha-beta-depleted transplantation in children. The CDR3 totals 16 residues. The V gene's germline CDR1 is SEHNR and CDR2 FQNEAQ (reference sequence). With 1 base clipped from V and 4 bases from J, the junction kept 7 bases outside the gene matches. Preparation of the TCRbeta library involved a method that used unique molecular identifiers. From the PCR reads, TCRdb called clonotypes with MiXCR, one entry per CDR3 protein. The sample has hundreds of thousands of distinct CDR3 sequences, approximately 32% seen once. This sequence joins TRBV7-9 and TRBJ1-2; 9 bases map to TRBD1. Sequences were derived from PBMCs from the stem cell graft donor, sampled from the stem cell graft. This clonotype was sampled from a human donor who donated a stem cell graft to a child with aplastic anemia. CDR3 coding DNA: TGTGCCAGCAGCTTAGAATGGACAGGGGACCTCTATGGCTACACCTTC. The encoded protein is CASSLEWTGDLYGYTF.